One T cell receptor beta chain is described in this entry. This clone occurred many times. No cognate antigen has been identified for it. One end of the junction is discordant with germline, which a read error may explain. Other DNA sequences in this sample translate to the same CDR3. No patient had received any treatment before thyroid surgery. Using T-cell receptor beta sequencing, the researchers looked back retrospectively at clinical samples from patients, gathered between about 2011 and 2019. The data originate from a study of metastatic and nonmetastatic thyroid tumors (dated by TCRdb to about 2020). As for the study more broadly: For patients with malignant and with benign thyroid disease, the researchers compared repertoires between peripheral blood samples and tumor or nodule tissue samples. General study outcomes and caveats: In both blood and tumor samples, TCR beta diversity was reported to be significantly higher in malignant tumors than in benign nodules.

Taken from the germline V gene (reference sequence), the CDR1 and CDR2 loops are DFQATT and SNEGSKA. From its cysteine to its phenylalanine, the CDR3 spans 15 amino acids. Only the CDR3 region is kept as DNA, spanning 45 bases read in frame from base 1. The library was generated by PCR. These reads were obtained on an Illumina HiSeq 4000. High-throughput sequencing was used to profile the TCR beta-chain CDR3 region of every patient. The paper's processing steps were these. CDR3 differences across clinicopathological groups were used to build a classifier for discriminating distant-metastatic papillary thyroid cancer patients. The Shannon index was used to measure repertoire diversity, and the Morisita-Horn index was used to measure how similar tumor and blood repertoires were. TCRdb ran its own pipeline on the public reads, namely fastp trimming at Q25 and MiXCR clone calling, and kept in-frame beta chains. The V and J calls were not made by the authors but by TCRdb's processing. The sample contains 30,000 to 40,000 clones, approximately 20% of them found a single time. Together, the top ten hold around 20% of the sample.

The specimen was blood. The chain is made from TRBV20-1 and TRBJ2-7, with TRBD2 identical over 8 junction bases. This TCR was recovered from a female donor with papillary thyroid cancer or a benign thyroid nodule (not recorded which). Some clones in this sample may be carry-over from other donors' samples. The DNA reads TGCAGTGCTAGAGTCGTGGGCGGGGATTACTCGGGAGGGAAATTC. Its amino acids are CSARVVGGDYSGGKF.